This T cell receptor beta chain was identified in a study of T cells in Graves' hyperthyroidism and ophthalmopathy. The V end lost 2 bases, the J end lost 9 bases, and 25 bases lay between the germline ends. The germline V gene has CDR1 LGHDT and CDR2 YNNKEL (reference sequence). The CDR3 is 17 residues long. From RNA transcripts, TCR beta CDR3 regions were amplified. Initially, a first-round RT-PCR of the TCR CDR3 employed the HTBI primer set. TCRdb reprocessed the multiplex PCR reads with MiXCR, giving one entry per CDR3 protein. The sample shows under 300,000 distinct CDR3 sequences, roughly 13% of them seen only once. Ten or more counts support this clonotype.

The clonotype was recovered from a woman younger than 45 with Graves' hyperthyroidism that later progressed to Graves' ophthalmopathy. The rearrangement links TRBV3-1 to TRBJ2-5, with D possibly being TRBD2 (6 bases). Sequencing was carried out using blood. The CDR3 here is CASSQSAGGSIFGAQYF. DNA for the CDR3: TGTGCCAGCAGCCAAAGCGCTGGGGGGTCCATCTTTGGGGCCCAGTACTTC.